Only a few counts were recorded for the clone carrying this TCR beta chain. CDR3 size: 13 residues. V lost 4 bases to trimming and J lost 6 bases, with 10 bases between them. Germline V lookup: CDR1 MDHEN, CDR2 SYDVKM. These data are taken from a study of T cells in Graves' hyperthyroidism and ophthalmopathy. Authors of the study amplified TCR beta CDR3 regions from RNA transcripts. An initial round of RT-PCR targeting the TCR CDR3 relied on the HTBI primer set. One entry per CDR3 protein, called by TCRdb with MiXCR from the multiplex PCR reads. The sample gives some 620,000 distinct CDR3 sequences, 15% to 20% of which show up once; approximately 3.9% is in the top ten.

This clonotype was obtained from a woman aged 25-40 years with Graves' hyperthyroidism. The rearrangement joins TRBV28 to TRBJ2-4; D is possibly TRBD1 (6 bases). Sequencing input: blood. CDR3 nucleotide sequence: TGTGCCAGCAGTTGGGACACACCAAACATTCAGTACTTC. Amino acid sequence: CASSWDTPNIQYF. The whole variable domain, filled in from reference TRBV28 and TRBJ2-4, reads DVKVTQSSRYLVKRTGEKVFLECVQDMDHENMFWYRQDPGLGLRLIYFSYDVKMKEKGDIPEGYSVSREKKERFSLILESASTNQTSMYLCASSWDTPNIQYFGAGTRLSVL.